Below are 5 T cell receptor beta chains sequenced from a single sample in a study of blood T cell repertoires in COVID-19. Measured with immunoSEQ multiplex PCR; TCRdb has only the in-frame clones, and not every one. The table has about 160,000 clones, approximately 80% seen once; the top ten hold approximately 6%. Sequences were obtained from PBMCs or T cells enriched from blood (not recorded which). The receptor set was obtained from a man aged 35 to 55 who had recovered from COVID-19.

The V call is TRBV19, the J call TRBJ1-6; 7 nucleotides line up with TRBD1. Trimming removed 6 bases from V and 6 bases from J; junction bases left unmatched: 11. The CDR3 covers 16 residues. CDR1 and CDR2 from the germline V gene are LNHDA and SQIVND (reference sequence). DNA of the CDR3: TGTGCCAGTAGAGACCGGGACAGAGTTCTTAATTCACCCCTCCACTTT. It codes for CASRDRDRVLNSPLHF.

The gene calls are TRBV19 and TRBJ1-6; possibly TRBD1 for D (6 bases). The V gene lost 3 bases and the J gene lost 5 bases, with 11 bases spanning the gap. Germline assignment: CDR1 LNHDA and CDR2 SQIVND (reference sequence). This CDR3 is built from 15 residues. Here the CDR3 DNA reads TGTGCCAGTAGTATCCTCTGGGACAATAATTCACCCCTCCACTTT. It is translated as CASSILWDNNSPLHF. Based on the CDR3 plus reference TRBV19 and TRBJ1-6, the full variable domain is DGGITQSPKYLFRKEGQNVTLSCEQNLNHDAMYWYRQDPGQGLRLIYYSQIVNDFQKGDIAEGYSVSREKKESFPLTVTSAQKNPTAFYLCASSILWDNNSPLHFGNGTRLTVT.

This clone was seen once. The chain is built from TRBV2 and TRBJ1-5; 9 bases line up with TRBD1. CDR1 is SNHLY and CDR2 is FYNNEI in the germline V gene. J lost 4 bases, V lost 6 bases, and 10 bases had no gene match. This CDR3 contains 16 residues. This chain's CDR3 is CASREFSGTGNQPQHF. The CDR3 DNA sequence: TGTGCCAGCAGAGAGTTCTCCGGGACAGGGAATCAGCCCCAGCATTTT. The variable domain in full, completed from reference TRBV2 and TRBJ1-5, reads EPEVTQTPSHQVTQMGQEVILRCVPISNHLYFYWYRQILGQKVEFLVSFYNNEISEKSEIFDDQFSVERPDGSNFTLKIRSTKLEDSAMYFCASREFSGTGNQPQHFGDGTRLSIL.

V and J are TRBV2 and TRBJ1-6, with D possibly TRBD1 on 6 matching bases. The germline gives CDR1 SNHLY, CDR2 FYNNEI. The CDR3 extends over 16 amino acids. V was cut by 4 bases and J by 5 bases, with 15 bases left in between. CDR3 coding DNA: TGTGCCAGCAGTGTTCTGGGGACACTGAATAATTCACCCCTCCACTTT. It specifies CASSVLGTLNNSPLHF.

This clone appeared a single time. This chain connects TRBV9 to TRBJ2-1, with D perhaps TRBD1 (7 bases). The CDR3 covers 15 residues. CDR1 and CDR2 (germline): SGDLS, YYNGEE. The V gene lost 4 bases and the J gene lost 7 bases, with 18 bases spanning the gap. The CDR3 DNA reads TGTGCCAGCAGCTCAAGACAGGGAGGAAGGAATGAGCAGTTCTTC. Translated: CASSSRQGGRNEQFF.